These T cell receptor beta chains were read from a single sample in a study of CD8 T cells in Susac syndrome. From the immunoSEQ multiplex PCR reads, TCRdb called clonotypes with MiXCR, one entry per CDR3 protein. Of 50,000 to 60,000 distinct CDR3 sequences listed, approximately 94% are singletons. Sequencing was done on a sample of CD8+ T cells from PBMCs. These receptors originate from a human donor in good health. CDR3s include the opening cysteine and the closing phenylalanine or tryptophan. A D gene is named only where the DNA matches it firmly. Rows give clone size only sometimes, using once, few, many, or a class for an expanded clone.

CDR3aa	CDR3nt	d_gene	v_gene	abundance	j_gene
CASSLTPGNDEQYF	TGTGCCAGCAGCTTGACTCCCGGGAACGACGAGCAGTACTTC	NA	TRBV5-4	NA	TRBJ2-7
CASSSPTGLNNEQFF	TGTGCCAGCAGTTCACCGACAGGTCTGAACAATGAGCAGTTCTTC	NA	TRBV28	NA	TRBJ2-1
CASSQDGATNEKLFF	TGCGCCAGCAGCCAAGATGGGGCAACTAATGAAAAACTGTTTTTT	NA	TRBV4-3	NA	TRBJ1-4
CASSWPLSSYNEQFF	TGTGCCAGCAGTTGGCCGCTGAGCTCCTACAATGAGCAGTTCTTC	NA	TRBV12-3/TRBV12-4	NA	TRBJ2-1
CASGDRGNQPQHF	TGTGCCAGCGGGGACAGGGGCAATCAGCCCCAGCATTTT	TRBD1	TRBV9	NA	TRBJ1-5
CASSQVKGSEGANVLTF	TGCGCCAGCAGCCAAGTAAAAGGGTCTGAGGGGGCCAACGTCCTGACTTTC	NA	TRBV4-1	NA	TRBJ2-6
CSASPTGGTYEQYF	TGCAGTGCTAGCCCCACAGGAGGTACCTACGAGCAGTACTTC	NA	TRBV20-1	NA	TRBJ2-7
CASSARQGYEQYF	TGTGCCAGCAGCGCGCGCCAGGGATACGAGCAGTACTTC	NA	TRBV7-2	NA	TRBJ2-7
CASSPRAANYGYTF	TGCGCCAGCAGCCCCCGGGCGGCTAACTATGGCTACACCTTC	NA	TRBV4-3	NA	TRBJ1-2
CASSSGTAGQETQYF	TGTGCCAGCAGCTCCGGGACAGCAGGCCAGGAGACCCAGTACTTC	TRBD1	TRBV7-9	NA	TRBJ2-5
CASSPGYSNQPQHF	TGTGCCAGCTCACCAGGCTATAGCAATCAGCCCCAGCATTTT	NA	TRBV18	once	TRBJ1-5
CASSATVSSSSPLHF	TGTGCCAGCAGCGCCACGGTATCGAGTAGTTCACCCCTCCACTTT	NA	TRBV7-9	NA	TRBJ1-6
CASTQGPLSTDTQYF	TGCGCCAGCACACAGGGGCCCCTAAGCACAGATACGCAGTATTTT	TRBD1	TRBV4-1	NA	TRBJ2-3
CASSLNNPGQGRNYGYTF	TGTGCCAGCAGTTTAAACAATCCGGGACAGGGAAGAAACTATGGCTACACCTTC	TRBD1	TRBV6-5	NA	TRBJ1-2
CASGLIGTGGVTEAFF	TGTGCTAGTGGTTTAATCGGGACAGGGGGCGTCACTGAAGCTTTCTTT	TRBD1	TRBV12-5	NA	TRBJ1-1
CASRLFGSNQPQHF	TGTGCCAGCAGGCTCTTCGGAAGCAATCAGCCCCAGCATTTT	NA	TRBV2	NA	TRBJ1-5
CASSLNGGERGETQYF	TGTGCCAGCAGTCTAAACGGGGGAGAGAGGGGAGAGACCCAGTACTTC	NA	TRBV7-3	NA	TRBJ2-5
CASSPGQGAWSSPLHF	TGCGCCAGCAGCCCCGGGCAGGGGGCTTGGAGTTCACCCCTCCACTTT	TRBD1	TRBV4-1	NA	TRBJ1-6
CASSLVPGDYSNQPQHF	TGTGCCAGCAGCTTGGTGCCAGGAGATTATAGCAATCAGCCCCAGCATTTT	NA	TRBV5-5	NA	TRBJ1-5
CASSPGGGSYEQYF	TGTGCCAGCTCACCAGGCGGGGGTTCGTACGAGCAGTACTTC	TRBD2	TRBV18	NA	TRBJ2-7
CASSPDLTDTQYF	TGTGCCAGCAGCCCTGACCTCACAGATACGCAGTATTTT	NA	TRBV5-6	NA	TRBJ2-3
CASSLFREMNTEAFF	TGCGCCAGCAGTCTTTTTAGGGAAATGAACACTGAAGCTTTCTTT	NA	TRBV4-1	NA	TRBJ1-1
CASSQHLSLAGLETQYF	TGCGCCAGCAGCCAACACCTCTCCCTGGCGGGGCTTGAGACCCAGTACTTC	NA	TRBV4-1	NA	TRBJ2-5
CASSQILFGTANEQFF	TGTGCCAGCAGCCAAATCCTATTTGGGACCGCGAATGAGCAGTTCTTC	NA	TRBV16	NA	TRBJ2-1
CAWSDIFGTSLVNEQFF	TGTGCCTGGAGTGACATATTCGGGACTAGCCTAGTCAATGAGCAGTTCTTC	TRBD2	TRBV30	NA	TRBJ2-1
CASSRQQGIEPGYTF	TGTGCCAGCAGCCGTCAACAGGGAATTGAACCGGGCTACACCTTC	NA	TRBV7-9	NA	TRBJ1-2
CASGPDRGRSLAFF	TGTGCTAGTGGTCCGGACAGGGGGAGAAGTTTAGCTTTCTTT	TRBD1	TRBV12-5	NA	TRBJ1-1
CASSVEESTNYEQYF	TGTGCCAGCAGCGTAGAGGAGAGTACTAACTACGAGCAGTACTTC	NA	TRBV9	NA	TRBJ2-7
CASSYPLYVNEQFF	TGTGCCAGCAGTTACCCCCTGTACGTCAATGAGCAGTTCTTC	NA	TRBV6-2/TRBV6-3	NA	TRBJ2-1
CASSGSGGFPYEQYF	TGTGCCAGCAGTGGTTCGGGGGGCTTTCCGTACGAGCAGTACTTC	NA	TRBV2	NA	TRBJ2-7
CASRGLAGGKEQFF	TGTGCCAGCAGAGGACTAGCGGGGGGGAAGGAGCAGTTCTTC	TRBD2	TRBV2	NA	TRBJ2-1
CASSFGTEGFTEAFF	TGTGCCAGCAGCTTCGGGACGGAGGGATTCACTGAAGCTTTCTTT	NA	TRBV11-2	NA	TRBJ1-1
CASSLGHPYEQYF	TGTGCCAGCAGTTTGGGACATCCCTACGAGCAGTACTTC	NA	TRBV12-3/TRBV12-4	NA	TRBJ2-7
CASQDGALAKNIQYF	TGCGCCAGTCAGGACGGAGCCTTAGCCAAAAACATTCAGTACTTC	NA	TRBV4-1	NA	TRBJ2-4
CASSQVSSGNTIYF	TGTGCCAGCAGCCAAGTAAGCTCTGGAAACACCATATATTTT	NA	TRBV11-1	NA	TRBJ1-3
CASSWIWQGENTEAFF	TGTGCCAGCAGTTGGATCTGGCAGGGCGAGAACACTGAAGCTTTCTTT	NA	TRBV6-2/TRBV6-3	NA	TRBJ1-1
CASSQDRAGITFF	TGTGCCAGCAGCCAAGATAGGGCCGGAATAACCTTCTTT	NA	TRBV3-1	NA	TRBJ1-1
CASSPHPTGGETQYF	TGTGCCAGCAGTCCTCACCCTACAGGGGGGGAGACCCAGTACTTC	TRBD1	TRBV27	NA	TRBJ2-5
CASSYQTFYNEQFF	TGTGCCAGCAGTTACCAAACCTTCTACAATGAGCAGTTCTTC	NA	TRBV6-2/TRBV6-3	NA	TRBJ2-1
CASHPGFVRATQETQYF	TGTGCCAGCCACCCCGGGTTCGTTCGGGCAACCCAAGAGACCCAGTACTTC	NA	TRBV5-4	NA	TRBJ2-5
CASSFFVGYEQYF	TGTGCCAGCAGCTTCTTCGTGGGCTACGAGCAGTACTTC	NA	TRBV7-2	NA	TRBJ2-7
CASSATEQGRPDGYTF	TGTGCCAGCAGCGCAACCGAGCAGGGAAGGCCGGATGGCTACACCTTC	NA	TRBV9	NA	TRBJ1-2
CASSAGTYYEQYF	TGTGCCAGCAGCGCCGGGACCTACTACGAGCAGTACTTC	NA	TRBV13	NA	TRBJ2-7
CASSSWTGGTTNEKLFF	TGTGCCAGCAGCTCTTGGACAGGGGGGACGACTAATGAAAAACTGTTTTTT	TRBD1	TRBV9	NA	TRBJ1-4
CASSPRAGGTDTQYF	TGTGCCAGCAGCCCGAGGGCGGGGGGGACAGATACGCAGTATTTT	TRBD2	TRBV7-7	NA	TRBJ2-3
CASSVGGTYEQYF	TGTGCCAGCAGTGTTGGGGGAACCTACGAGCAGTACTTC	NA	TRBV25-1	NA	TRBJ2-7
CSARDRGGTYNEQFF	TGCAGTGCTAGAGACAGGGGGGGAACCTACAATGAGCAGTTCTTC	NA	TRBV20-1	NA	TRBJ2-1
CATSDYPRTRAGELFF	TGTGCCACCAGTGATTACCCTAGGACGAGGGCCGGGGAGCTGTTTTTT	NA	TRBV24-1	NA	TRBJ2-2
CASSSRTDTQYF	TGTGCCAGCAGCTCTCGCACAGATACGCAGTATTTT	NA	TRBV11-2	NA	TRBJ2-3
CASSHPGGETEAFF	TGCGCCAGCAGCCACCCCGGGGGCGAGACTGAAGCTTTCTTT	NA	TRBV4-1	NA	TRBJ1-1
CASSPGTAFYEQYF	TGTGCCAGTAGTCCCGGGACAGCCTTCTACGAGCAGTACTTC	TRBD1	TRBV19	NA	TRBJ2-7
CSARDPLSSVRGGSYNEQFF	TGCAGTGCTAGAGACCCCCTTTCAAGCGTCCGGGGGGGCTCATACAATGAGCAGTTCTTC	TRBD2	TRBV20-1	NA	TRBJ2-1
CASSLLAGDTQYF	TGTGCCAGCAGTTTACTAGCGGGGGATACGCAGTATTTT	TRBD2	TRBV12-3/TRBV12-4	NA	TRBJ2-3